These T cell receptor beta chains were read from a single sample in a study of blood T cell repertoires in COVID-19. TCRdb keeps only in-frame clones here, not all; method: immunoSEQ multiplex PCR. This sample carries 200,000 to 250,000 clones, around 90% of them seen once, and the ten largest clones take 0.87%. Sequencing input: PBMCs or T cells enriched from blood (not recorded which). The source of these receptors is a man aged 45 to 65 who had been exposed to COVID-19. Both conserved end residues are part of each CDR3. The D gene is left open where the match is weak. Size values are once, few and many counts, or a class for expanded clones, and some rows have none.

TRBD1 TRBJ2-5 TRBV28 . TGTGCCAGCAGTTCCGACAGAGGACAGGGGACCCAGTACTTC CASSSDRGQGTQYF
TRBD1 TRBJ1-3 TRBV28 . TGTGCCAGCAGACTGACAGGGCCTGGAAACACCATATATTTT CASRLTGPGNTIYF
TRBD2 TRBJ2-7 TRBV19 . TGTGCCAGTAGTTCGGGGACTAGCGGGGGGAAAACCTACGAGCAGTACTTC CASSSGTSGGKTYEQYF
. TRBJ1-2 TRBV27 . TGTGCCAGCAGTCAAGTTGACAGGCTATTCGGAGGCTACACCTTC CASSQVDRLFGGYTF
. TRBJ2-1 TRBV7-3 . TGTGCCAGCAGCTTAGCTAGATACGGTGAGCAGTTCTTC CASSLARYGEQFF
TRBD1 TRBJ2-2 TRBV24-1 . TGTGCCACCAGTGATCCCGGGACAGGGAACACCGGGGAGCTGTTTTTT CATSDPGTGNTGELFF
. TRBJ2-5 TRBV7-9 . TGTGCCAGCAGCTTAGATCAGGTTCTAGAGACCCAGTACTTC CASSLDQVLETQYF
. TRBJ1-1 TRBV4-1 once TGCGCCAGCAGGCGGGAGGGAGAAGCTTTCTTT CASRREGEAFF
TRBD2 TRBJ2-5 TRBV7-9 . TGTGCCAGCAGCGAAACTAGCGGGGGGGCTTACGAGACCCAGTACTTC CASSETSGGAYETQYF
. TRBJ1-1 TRBV2 few TGTGCCAGCAAAAAGGGAGAGAACACTGAAGCTTTCTTT CASKKGENTEAFF
. TRBJ1-1 TRBV5-1 . TGCGCCAGCAGCTTGTTAGGGATTGGGAGGGACACTGAAGCTTTCTTT CASSLLGIGRDTEAFF
. TRBJ2-2 TRBV5-1 . TGCGCCAGCAGCCCAAGACAGGTTATCACCGGGGAGCTGTTTTTT CASSPRQVITGELFF
. TRBJ1-1 TRBV6-1 . TGTGCCAGCAGTGAAGGGGGCCCGGCAGTGGGTGAAGCTTTCTTT CASSEGGPAVGEAFF
TRBD2 TRBJ2-5 TRBV29-1 . TGCAGCGTCGGAGGACTAGCGGGAACGCTCCAAGAGACCCAGTACTTC CSVGGLAGTLQETQYF
. TRBJ1-1 TRBV7-9 . TGTGCCAGCAGCCGGACACGCCAGAACACTGAAGCTTTCTTT CASSRTRQNTEAFF
TRBD1 TRBJ1-2 TRBV24-1 . TGTGCCGCCGGGACAGCCTATGGCTACACCTTC CAAGTAYGYTF
. TRBJ1-5 TRBV7-2 . TGTGCCAGCAGCTTAGATCAGGGGCTGGGCAATCAGCCCCAGCATTTT CASSLDQGLGNQPQHF
TRBD1 TRBJ1-5 TRBV18 . TGTGCCAGCTCACCCGGGACAGGGGAGGGGAGCAATCAGCCCCAGCATTTT CASSPGTGEGSNQPQHF
. TRBJ2-7 TRBV19 . TGTGCCACCGCGTGGACAGACCCCTACGAGCAGTACTTC CATAWTDPYEQYF
TRBD2 TRBJ2-1 TRBV7-6 . TGTGCCAGCAGCAAAACAAGCGGGGGCCTTAGGAATGAGCAGTTCTTC CASSKTSGGLRNEQFF
. TRBJ2-2 TRBV24-1 . TGTGCCACCAGTTATTGGGGCAAGGGCACCGGGGAGCTGTTTTTT CATSYWGKGTGELFF
TRBD1 TRBJ1-1 TRBV6-5 few TGTGCCAGCAGTCCTGTGACAGGGTTGGCCACTGAAGCTTTCTTT CASSPVTGLATEAFF
TRBD1 TRBJ2-5 TRBV5-1 . TGCGCCAGCAGCCCCAGGGGGCTAGGAGAGACCCAGTACTTC CASSPRGLGETQYF
. TRBJ1-5 TRBV29-1 . TGCAGCGTAGACGATTCCGGGAACTGGGAGCAGCCCCAGCATTTT CSVDDSGNWEQPQHF
. TRBJ2-1 TRBV7-2 . TGTGCCAGCAGCTTAGATTTCGGGGATAAGTTCTTC CASSLDFGDKFF
. TRBJ2-3 TRBV5-1 . TGCGCCAGCAGCTCGGAGATTAGCACAGATACGCAGTATTTT CASSSEISTDTQYF
. TRBJ1-2 TRBV19 . TGTGCCAGTAGTACCTGGGCCGCGGCGGGCTATGGCTACACCTTC CASSTWAAAGYGYTF
. TRBJ1-5 TRBV28 once TGTGCCAGCAGCTTTGCCGACAGGAGCTCCAATCAGCCCCAGCATTTT CASSFADRSSNQPQHF
TRBD1 TRBJ1-4 TRBV2 . TGTGCCAGCAGTGCTCAGGGGGCAGCTAATGAAAAACTGTTTTTT CASSAQGAANEKLFF